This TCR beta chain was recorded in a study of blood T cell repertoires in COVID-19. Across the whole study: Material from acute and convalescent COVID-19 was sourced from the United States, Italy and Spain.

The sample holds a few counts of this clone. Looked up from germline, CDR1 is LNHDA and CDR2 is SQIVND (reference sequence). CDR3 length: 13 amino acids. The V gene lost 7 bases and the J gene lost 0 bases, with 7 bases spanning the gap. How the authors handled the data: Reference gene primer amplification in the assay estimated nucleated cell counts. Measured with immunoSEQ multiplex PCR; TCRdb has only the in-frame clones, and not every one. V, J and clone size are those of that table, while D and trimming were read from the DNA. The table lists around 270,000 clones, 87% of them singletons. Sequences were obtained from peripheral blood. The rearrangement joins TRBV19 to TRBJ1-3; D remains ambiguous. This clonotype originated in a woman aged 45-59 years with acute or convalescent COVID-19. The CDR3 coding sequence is TGTGCCAGTACAGACTTCTCTGGAAACACCATATATTTT. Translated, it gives CASTDFSGNTIYF.